The subject of this entry is one T cell receptor beta chain. Its antigen is unknown. These data come from a study of T cell responses to AZD1222 COVID-19 vaccine. In the study overall: Pooled in the analysis were second doses at about 4 or about 12 weeks.

Trimming removed 4 bases from V and 3 bases from J; junction bases left unmatched: 17. Looked up from germline, CDR1 is SGDLS and CDR2 is YYNGEE. CDR3 length: 19 residues. Study-level points and caveats: Elevations in Spike-specific TCR breadth and depth followed administration of two AZD1222 doses. There were repertoire samples only from the period after the peak T cell response. Within unmutated variant regions lay the reported targets of nearly half of spike-specific TCRs.

Some clones are missing from TCRdb's copy, which holds only in-frame ones; the method was immunoSEQ multiplex PCR. The data show 100,000 to 150,000 clones, about 89% seen once. The J gene is TRBJ2-3, the V gene TRBV9; 10 bases agree with TRBD1. Sequenced material: peripheral blood, taken on day 0 of AZD1222 vaccination. The clonotype was recovered from an adult in good health. The CDR3 loop is CASSPGQGHSGGGTDTQYF. In DNA form, the CDR3 reads TGTGCCAGCAGCCCGGGACAGGGGCACAGCGGAGGAGGAACAGATACGCAGTATTTT.